The rows below give T cell receptor beta chains drawn from one sample of a study of shared clonotypes between healthy human individuals. TCRdb's table, derived via immunoSEQ multiplex PCR, lists solely in-frame clones and lacks some. The sample contains around 700,000 clones, roughly 73% of which appear only once. Input material: memory CD4+ T cells sorted from blood. These receptor sequences come from a woman aged 30 to 39 in good health. Each CDR3 is given without its conserved first and last residue. D genes are given only for firm matches.

J: TRBJ2-2
V: TRBV6-1
D: -
CDR3: SPRGELNTGELF

J: TRBJ2-7
V: TRBV10-1
D: TRBD2
CDR3: ASSDWTSGLEQY

J: TRBJ2-7
V: TRBV7-2
D: -
CDR3: ASSRPGQASYEQY

J: TRBJ2-2
V: TRBV6-1
D: -
CDR3: ASSEMNTGELF

J: TRBJ2-3
V: TRBV6-6
D: TRBD1
CDR3: ASTALTGGTDTQY

J: TRBJ1-5
V: TRBV6-1
D: -
CDR3: ASSDSPGVPPQH

J: TRBJ2-2
V: TRBV19
D: -
CDR3: ASSTQGGNTGELF

J: TRBJ2-1
V: TRBV18
D: TRBD1
CDR3: ASSLNRGLEQF

J: TRBJ1-2
V: TRBV28
D: TRBD1
CDR3: ASSLGTGPDSYT

J: TRBJ2-7
V: TRBV5-4
D: TRBD2
CDR3: ASTFSGRSNEQY

J: TRBJ1-1
V: TRBV7-9
D: -
CDR3: ASRGQGLTEAF

J: TRBJ2-1
V: TRBV18
D: TRBD2
CDR3: ASSPGLAGAFYNEQF

J: TRBJ2-3
V: TRBV20-1
D: -
CDR3: SVKPGLFLY

J: TRBJ2-5
V: TRBV10-2
D: -
CDR3: ASSDGSGVETQY

J: TRBJ1-2
V: TRBV6-1
D: -
CDR3: ASSAQGGYGYT

J: TRBJ2-1
V: TRBV6-1
D: -
CDR3: ATLVAGGGYNEQF

J: TRBJ1-5
V: TRBV27
D: -
CDR3: ASSAGTGNRNQPQH

J: TRBJ1-3
V: TRBV28
D: TRBD1
CDR3: ASSKVGQPGNTIY

J: TRBJ2-7
V: TRBV7-9
D: -
CDR3: ASSLVGPYEQY

J: TRBJ1-1
V: TRBV5-8
D: -
CDR3: ASSPVWVVTEAF

J: TRBJ1-1
V: TRBV11-3
D: -
CDR3: ASRRTRGGGTEAF

J: TRBJ2-2
V: TRBV29-1
D: -
CDR3: SVSRTEALTGELF

J: TRBJ2-1
V: TRBV10-1
D: -
CDR3: ARGQIFDEQF

J: TRBJ1-5
V: TRBV19
D: -
CDR3: ASSILTAPFNQPQH

J: TRBJ1-3
V: TRBV29-1
D: TRBD1
CDR3: SVGTGSGNTIY

J: TRBJ2-7
V: TRBV6-1
D: TRBD2
CDR3: ASSGQSGTYEQY

J: TRBJ2-5
V: TRBV20-1
D: -
CDR3: SSGPRETQY

J: TRBJ2-1
V: TRBV5-1
D: TRBD2
CDR3: ASSSLAGGNNEQF

J: TRBJ1-5
V: TRBV29-1
D: TRBD1
CDR3: SVRQGANQPQH

J: TRBJ1-4
V: TRBV28
D: -
CDR3: ASSFLQGINEKLF

J: TRBJ2-1
V: TRBV28
D: TRBD2
CDR3: ATTPPSGGLNEQF

J: TRBJ2-7
V: TRBV10-2
D: -
CDR3: ASAARRIGGTTYEQY

J: TRBJ1-4
V: TRBV30
D: -
CDR3: AWSLLLNEKLF

J: TRBJ2-7
V: TRBV10-3
D: TRBD1
CDR3: AISGPDRGNSYEQY

J: TRBJ2-7
V: TRBV11-2
D: TRBD1
CDR3: ASSLRDRDYEQY

J: TRBJ1-2
V: TRBV5-1
D: -
CDR3: ASSFDSYGYT

J: TRBJ2-3
V: TRBV19
D: -
CDR3: ASSIPTVTDTQY

J: TRBJ1-1
V: TRBV6-6
D: TRBD1
CDR3: ASSYRDRKEAF

J: TRBJ2-2
V: TRBV30
D: -
CDR3: AWTRDLNTGELF

J: TRBJ1-5
V: TRBV7-6
D: TRBD1
CDR3: ASSRGQARISNQPQH

J: TRBJ2-2
V: TRBV9
D: TRBD2
CDR3: ASRTSGPTGELF

J: TRBJ1-1
V: TRBV27
D: -
CDR3: ASSLSGIRTEAF

J: TRBJ1-2
V: TRBV2
D: TRBD1
CDR3: ASTEQGAINYGYT

J: TRBJ2-6
V: TRBV5-6
D: -
CDR3: ASSPSVSGANVLT

J: TRBJ2-1
V: TRBV6-1
D: -
CDR3: ASSGQRSANEQF

J: TRBJ1-2
V: TRBV5-1
D: -
CDR3: ASSPDRSGYT

J: TRBJ2-7
V: TRBV6-6
D: TRBD1
CDR3: ASSYGHDRAYEQY